Given below is one T cell receptor beta chain in context. Its antigen remains unknown. This sample is drawn from a study of CD8+ T cells in alopecia areata. Study-wide findings and caveats: Both scalp clonality and the expanded CD8+ clones among the top 100 showed a significant decrease with tofacitinib.

As to treatment: oral pan-JAK inhibitor, 5-10 mg twice daily. Specimens obtained from alopecia areata patients comprised lesional scalp punch biopsies and peripheral blood. cDNA reverse transcribed from extracted RNA served as the sequencing template. TCRdb keeps only in-frame clones here, not all; method: immunoSEQ multiplex PCR. The sample includes a few hundred thousand clones, 60% of them seen just once. The V end lost 5 bases, the J end lost 9 bases, and 11 bases lay between the germline ends. The CDR3 sequence is 11 residues long. Germline assignment: CDR1 DFQATT and CDR2 SNEGSKA (reference sequence).

The sequencing here drew on CD4+ T cells sorted from blood, taken around week 53, from a patient treated with tofacitinib. This clonotype was sampled from a human donor with alopecia areata. This chain joins TRBV20-1 and TRBJ2-1; perhaps TRBD1 as D (5 bases). The CDR3 loop reads CSASGLSEQFF. CDR3 nucleotides: TGCAGTGCTTCAGGGTTGAGTGAGCAGTTCTTC.